These T cell receptor beta chains were read from a single sample in a study of blood T cell repertoires in COVID-19. Assay: immunoSEQ multiplex PCR; the TCRdb copy retains only in-frame clones and omits some. The repertoire holds under 150,000 clones, with roughly 81% as singletons. Specimen: peripheral blood. The receptors were gathered from a human donor in a cohort sampled during active COVID-19. CDR3s include the opening cysteine and the closing phenylalanine or tryptophan. The order of the fields is J gene, clone size, D gene, V gene, CDR3 DNA, CDR3 protein. A D gene is named only where the DNA matches it firmly. Only part of the rows carry a size: once, few, many, or a class if the clone is expanded.

J gene: TRBJ2-1
clone size: .
D gene: .
V gene: TRBV5-5
CDR3 DNA: TGTGCCAGCAGCTTCCAGGGGGGATTTGACAATGAGCAGTTCTTC
CDR3 protein: CASSFQGGFDNEQFF

J gene: TRBJ2-3
clone size: .
D gene: .
V gene: TRBV6-5
CDR3 DNA: TGTGCCAGCAGTCGGGGGACGGAAAATACGCAGTATTTT
CDR3 protein: CASSRGTENTQYF

J gene: TRBJ1-2
clone size: .
D gene: TRBD1
V gene: TRBV5-6
CDR3 DNA: TGTGCCAGCAGCTTGAACCCGGGACAGGCTAACTATGGCTACACCTTC
CDR3 protein: CASSLNPGQANYGYTF

J gene: TRBJ2-6
clone size: .
D gene: .
V gene: TRBV11-2
CDR3 DNA: TGTGCCAGCAGCTTAGTCTTCAGGGTGTCTAGGGCCAACGTCCTGACTTTC
CDR3 protein: CASSLVFRVSRANVLTF

J gene: TRBJ2-2
clone size: once
D gene: .
V gene: TRBV5-4
CDR3 DNA: TGTGCCAGCAGCTTTGCGGGGACCAACACCGGGGAGCTGTTTTTT
CDR3 protein: CASSFAGTNTGELFF

J gene: TRBJ2-7
clone size: .
D gene: TRBD2
V gene: TRBV9
CDR3 DNA: TGTGCCAGCAGCGTAGGAGCGGGGAACTACGAGCAGTACTTC
CDR3 protein: CASSVGAGNYEQYF

J gene: TRBJ2-5
clone size: .
D gene: .
V gene: TRBV18
CDR3 DNA: TGTGCCAGCTCACCGACAGGAAAGCAAGAGACCCAGTACTTC
CDR3 protein: CASSPTGKQETQYF

J gene: TRBJ1-1
clone size: .
D gene: .
V gene: TRBV7-8
CDR3 DNA: TGTGCCAGCAGCTTAGCTAGCCGGAACACTGAAGCTTTCTTT
CDR3 protein: CASSLASRNTEAFF

J gene: TRBJ1-3
clone size: .
D gene: .
V gene: TRBV3-1/TRBV3-2
CDR3 DNA: TGTGCCAGCAGCCATGAGGGCCGCTCTGGAAACACCATATATTTT
CDR3 protein: CASSHEGRSGNTIYF

J gene: TRBJ2-2
clone size: .
D gene: TRBD1
V gene: TRBV2
CDR3 DNA: TGTGCCAGCAGTTGGATGGGGACAGGGGGCGCGGGGACCGGGGAGCTGTTTTTT
CDR3 protein: CASSWMGTGGAGTGELFF

J gene: TRBJ1-2
clone size: once
D gene: .
V gene: TRBV11-1
CDR3 DNA: TGTGCCAGCAGCTTAGCTCGAGGAGGTGGCTACACCTTC
CDR3 protein: CASSLARGGGYTF

J gene: TRBJ1-1
clone size: .
D gene: .
V gene: TRBV6-6
CDR3 DNA: TGTGCCAGCAGGATACAGGGCTCCACTGAAGCTTTCTTT
CDR3 protein: CASRIQGSTEAFF

J gene: TRBJ1-1
clone size: .
D gene: TRBD1
V gene: TRBV5-1
CDR3 DNA: TGCGCCAGCAGCGCCAGACAGGGCCCGGTGGAAGCTTTCTTT
CDR3 protein: CASSARQGPVEAFF

J gene: TRBJ1-5
clone size: .
D gene: .
V gene: TRBV4-1
CDR3 DNA: TGCGCCAGCAGCCCGTCCCAGCATTTT
CDR3 protein: CASSPSQHF

J gene: TRBJ1-1
clone size: .
D gene: .
V gene: TRBV3-1/TRBV3-2
CDR3 DNA: TGTGCCAGCAGCCAGGTAGAAAACACTGAAGCTTTCTTT
CDR3 protein: CASSQVENTEAFF

J gene: TRBJ2-7
clone size: few
D gene: TRBD1
V gene: TRBV7-9
CDR3 DNA: TGTGCCAGCAGCTTATCCGGACAGGGGGCTTCAACCTACGAGCAGTACTTC
CDR3 protein: CASSLSGQGASTYEQYF

J gene: TRBJ1-4
clone size: .
D gene: .
V gene: TRBV7-9
CDR3 DNA: TGTGCCAGCAGCTTGCGGCCATTGGAAAAACTGTTTTTT
CDR3 protein: CASSLRPLEKLFF

J gene: TRBJ1-5
clone size: few
D gene: TRBD1
V gene: TRBV24-1
CDR3 DNA: TGTGCCACCAGTGATCCCGGGACAGCGAACCATTATAGCAATCAGCCCCAGCATTTT
CDR3 protein: CATSDPGTANHYSNQPQHF

J gene: TRBJ1-1
clone size: .
D gene: TRBD1
V gene: TRBV10-2
CDR3 DNA: TGCGCCAGCAACCCGGACAGGATGAACACTGAAGCTTTCTTT
CDR3 protein: CASNPDRMNTEAFF

J gene: TRBJ1-4
clone size: once
D gene: .
V gene: TRBV6-5
CDR3 DNA: TGTGCCAGCAGTAGGACAGTTTGGGATGAAAAACTGTTTTTT
CDR3 protein: CASSRTVWDEKLFF

J gene: TRBJ1-1
clone size: .
D gene: .
V gene: TRBV5-1
CDR3 DNA: TGCGCCAGCAGCTTGGTCAGGGAGAACACTGAAGCTTTCTTT
CDR3 protein: CASSLVRENTEAFF

J gene: TRBJ1-1
clone size: .
D gene: TRBD1
V gene: TRBV25-1
CDR3 DNA: TGTGCCAGCAGTGAATGGGGACAGGCTTTGAACACTGAAGCTTTCTTT
CDR3 protein: CASSEWGQALNTEAFF

J gene: TRBJ1-1
clone size: .
D gene: TRBD1
V gene: TRBV18
CDR3 DNA: TGTGCCAGCTCACCGCCCAGGGGGCTTACTGAAGCTTTCTTT
CDR3 protein: CASSPPRGLTEAFF

J gene: TRBJ2-6
clone size: .
D gene: TRBD1
V gene: TRBV19
CDR3 DNA: TGTGCCAGTAGGCACAGGGGGTCCGGGGCCAACGTCCTGACTTTC
CDR3 protein: CASRHRGSGANVLTF

J gene: TRBJ1-1
clone size: once
D gene: .
V gene: TRBV6-5
CDR3 DNA: TGTGCCAGCAGTTACAGTGGACTTGAAGCTTTCTTT
CDR3 protein: CASSYSGLEAFF

J gene: TRBJ1-2
clone size: .
D gene: .
V gene: TRBV11-2
CDR3 DNA: TGTGCCAGCAGATTATACCGGGGGGCCGGCCGCCCCACCTTC
CDR3 protein: CASRLYRGAGRPTF

J gene: TRBJ1-2
clone size: few
D gene: .
V gene: TRBV3-1/TRBV3-2
CDR3 DNA: TGTGCCAGCAGCCTAGAAGGGGCGAGGGGCTACACCTTC
CDR3 protein: CASSLEGARGYTF

J gene: TRBJ2-2
clone size: .
D gene: TRBD2
V gene: TRBV5-1
CDR3 DNA: TGCGCCAGCAGACTGGCGGGGGCGAACACCGGGGAGCTGTTTTTT
CDR3 protein: CASRLAGANTGELFF

J gene: TRBJ2-1
clone size: .
D gene: .
V gene: TRBV12-3/TRBV12-4
CDR3 DNA: TGTGCCACCGGGCACAGGGTTGGCAATGAGCAGTTCTTC
CDR3 protein: CATGHRVGNEQFF

J gene: TRBJ1-2
clone size: .
D gene: TRBD1
V gene: TRBV5-4
CDR3 DNA: TGTGCCAGCAGCCTTAATCGGGACAGGGGTTACGGCTACACCTTC
CDR3 protein: CASSLNRDRGYGYTF

J gene: TRBJ1-3
clone size: once
D gene: .
V gene: TRBV30
CDR3 DNA: TGTGCCTGGACCGGGGGGCCTGGCCCTAACTCTGGAAACACCATATATTTT
CDR3 protein: CAWTGGPGPNSGNTIYF

J gene: TRBJ2-7
clone size: once
D gene: TRBD2
V gene: TRBV3-1/TRBV3-2
CDR3 DNA: TGTGCCAGCAGCCAAGCTAGCGGGGGGGCCTACGAGCAGTACTTC
CDR3 protein: CASSQASGGAYEQYF

J gene: TRBJ2-7
clone size: .
D gene: TRBD1
V gene: TRBV11-2
CDR3 DNA: TGTGCCAGCAGCTTAGCCTTGGACAGGGACGAGCAGTACTTC
CDR3 protein: CASSLALDRDEQYF

J gene: TRBJ2-7
clone size: .
D gene: TRBD2
V gene: TRBV7-6
CDR3 DNA: TGTGCCAGCAGCATCGGACTAGCGGGGGGGAGAAGCACCCACGAGCAGTACTTC
CDR3 protein: CASSIGLAGGRSTHEQYF

J gene: TRBJ2-3
clone size: .
D gene: TRBD2
V gene: TRBV10-2
CDR3 DNA: TGCGCCACCTCCCTAGCGGGGGGGCCTGGTACGCAGTATTTT
CDR3 protein: CATSLAGGPGTQYF

J gene: TRBJ2-3
clone size: .
D gene: TRBD2
V gene: TRBV30
CDR3 DNA: TGTGCCTGGAGTGTAGCTAGCGGGGGGACCACAGATACGCAGTATTTT
CDR3 protein: CAWSVASGGTTDTQYF

J gene: TRBJ2-5
clone size: .
D gene: TRBD2
V gene: TRBV29-1
CDR3 DNA: TGCAGCGTTGAAGACGCGGGGGGGCGGGGTGAGACCCAGTACTTC
CDR3 protein: CSVEDAGGRGETQYF

J gene: TRBJ1-2
clone size: .
D gene: .
V gene: TRBV3-1/TRBV3-2
CDR3 DNA: TGTGCCAGCAGCTCGGCCGGACAGAGCTATGGCTACACCTTC
CDR3 protein: CASSSAGQSYGYTF

J gene: TRBJ1-5
clone size: .
D gene: .
V gene: TRBV6-4
CDR3 DNA: TGTGCCAGCAAGAGTCAGGGTTTGGATCAGCCCCAGCATTTT
CDR3 protein: CASKSQGLDQPQHF

J gene: TRBJ2-2
clone size: .
D gene: .
V gene: TRBV30
CDR3 DNA: TGTGCCTGGAGTCGGCGGGGCACCGGGGAGCTGTTTTTT
CDR3 protein: CAWSRRGTGELFF

J gene: TRBJ1-1
clone size: .
D gene: TRBD1
V gene: TRBV4-2
CDR3 DNA: TGTGCCAGCAGCCGAACAGGGGGTAGGGACACTGAAGCTTTCTTT
CDR3 protein: CASSRTGGRDTEAFF

J gene: TRBJ1-2
clone size: .
D gene: .
V gene: TRBV6-1
CDR3 DNA: TGTGCCAGCAGTGAAGTTCCCAAGAGTGAGGGCTACACCTTC
CDR3 protein: CASSEVPKSEGYTF

J gene: TRBJ2-5
clone size: .
D gene: .
V gene: TRBV12-5
CDR3 DNA: TGTGCTAGTGGAGAGCAAAACCAAGAGACCCAGTACTTC
CDR3 protein: CASGEQNQETQYF

J gene: TRBJ2-7
clone size: .
D gene: .
V gene: TRBV2
CDR3 DNA: TGTGCCAGCAGTTATGGGCCCGGCGAGCAGTACTTC
CDR3 protein: CASSYGPGEQYF

J gene: TRBJ1-3
clone size: .
D gene: TRBD1
V gene: TRBV30
CDR3 DNA: TGTGCCTGGAGTGTACGGGACAGGGGTAACACCATATATTTT
CDR3 protein: CAWSVRDRGNTIYF

J gene: TRBJ1-4
clone size: .
D gene: .
V gene: TRBV6-5
CDR3 DNA: TGTGCCAGCACCTCCGGAGGAGACGGTGAAAAACTGTTTTTT
CDR3 protein: CASTSGGDGEKLFF

J gene: TRBJ1-6
clone size: .
D gene: .
V gene: TRBV6-5
CDR3 DNA: TGTGCCAGCAGCATGGACAGCCAGTCACCCCTCCACTTT
CDR3 protein: CASSMDSQSPLHF

J gene: TRBJ2-3
clone size: once
D gene: TRBD2
V gene: TRBV10-2
CDR3 DNA: TGCGCCAGCAGCCGGGGGGGAACAGATACGCAGTATTTT
CDR3 protein: CASSRGGTDTQYF

J gene: TRBJ1-6
clone size: .
D gene: .
V gene: TRBV18
CDR3 DNA: TGTGCCAGCTCACCAGACAGCCTTTATAATTCACCCCTCCACTTT
CDR3 protein: CASSPDSLYNSPLHF

J gene: TRBJ2-1
clone size: .
D gene: .
V gene: TRBV12-5
CDR3 DNA: TGTGCTAGTGGCCCGCGGGGCGATAGGTCGGATGAGCAGTTCTTC
CDR3 protein: CASGPRGDRSDEQFF

J gene: TRBJ1-1
clone size: .
D gene: .
V gene: TRBV10-1
CDR3 DNA: TGCGCCAGCAGTGAGTCAGGGAGGACTGAAGCTTTCTTT
CDR3 protein: CASSESGRTEAFF

J gene: TRBJ1-5
clone size: few
D gene: TRBD1
V gene: TRBV27
CDR3 DNA: TGTGCCAGCAGCATTTCACAGGGGGGCAATCAGCCCCAGCATTTT
CDR3 protein: CASSISQGGNQPQHF

J gene: TRBJ2-5
clone size: once
D gene: TRBD2
V gene: TRBV11-3
CDR3 DNA: TGTGCCAGCAGCTTATCGGGACTAGCGGGGGGGCGAGAGACCCAGTACTTC
CDR3 protein: CASSLSGLAGGRETQYF

J gene: TRBJ1-3
clone size: .
D gene: .
V gene: TRBV30
CDR3 DNA: TGTGCCTGGCAGGGTCGCGGAAACACCATATATTTT
CDR3 protein: CAWQGRGNTIYF

J gene: TRBJ1-6
clone size: .
D gene: .
V gene: TRBV4-2
CDR3 DNA: TGTGCCAGCAGCCAAGATCTCGGTCAGGGGTTCGGTTCACCCCTCCACTTT
CDR3 protein: CASSQDLGQGFGSPLHF

J gene: TRBJ1-1
clone size: .
D gene: .
V gene: TRBV18
CDR3 DNA: TGTGCCAGCTCACCACAGCTGATAGAGACAGACCCTACTGAAGCTTTCTTT
CDR3 protein: CASSPQLIETDPTEAFF

J gene: TRBJ1-1
clone size: .
D gene: TRBD1
V gene: TRBV7-9
CDR3 DNA: TGTGCCAGCGAAGCGACAGGGGAGACTGAAGCTTTCTTT
CDR3 protein: CASEATGETEAFF